This is a list of T cell receptor beta chains from one sample in a study of blood T cell repertoires in COVID-19. Using immunoSEQ multiplex PCR, the repertoire was profiled, and TCRdb retains in-frame clones only, with some absent. This sample has approximately 310,000 clones, with around 87% found just once. Sequencing input: peripheral blood. The receptors were sampled from a woman aged 45-59 years who had recovered from COVID-19. CDR3s include the opening cysteine and the closing phenylalanine or tryptophan. Each record gives: D gene, V gene, J gene, clone size, CDR3 DNA, CDR3 protein. D genes are given only for firm matches. Clone size is given for some rows only: seen once, a few or many times, or a class if the clone is expanded.

d_call: TRBD1
v_call: TRBV7-2
j_call: TRBJ1-2
clone_size: NA
cdr3_nt: TGTGCCAGCAGCTTAGGACAGGGTCGCGGCTACACCTTC
cdr3_aa: CASSLGQGRGYTF

d_call: TRBD1
v_call: TRBV19
j_call: TRBJ1-2
clone_size: NA
cdr3_nt: TGTGCCAGTAGTGCCTCAACAGGGGTCGGCTACACCTTC
cdr3_aa: CASSASTGVGYTF

d_call: NA
v_call: TRBV5-6
j_call: TRBJ1-6
clone_size: NA
cdr3_nt: TGTGCCAGCAGCCCGGACAAAGCCCTAAATTCACCCCTCCACTTT
cdr3_aa: CASSPDKALNSPLHF

d_call: TRBD2
v_call: TRBV28
j_call: TRBJ2-5
clone_size: NA
cdr3_nt: TGTGCCAGCCGGCGGGGACTAGCGGGAGCTGGAGAGACCCAGTACTTC
cdr3_aa: CASRRGLAGAGETQYF

d_call: TRBD1
v_call: TRBV4-3
j_call: TRBJ1-6
clone_size: few
cdr3_nt: TGCGCCAGCAGCCCTCAGGGGGGTAGGGCCCTCCACTTT
cdr3_aa: CASSPQGGRALHF

d_call: TRBD1
v_call: TRBV7-9
j_call: TRBJ2-1
clone_size: NA
cdr3_nt: TGTGCCAGCAGCACGTCATTCCGGGACAGGGGATCGCATGAGCAGTTCTTC
cdr3_aa: CASSTSFRDRGSHEQFF

d_call: TRBD2
v_call: TRBV3-1/TRBV3-2
j_call: TRBJ2-1
clone_size: NA
cdr3_nt: TGTGCCAGCAGCCTCCATCGTCAGCGGGGGTGGGGCAATGAGCAGTTCTTC
cdr3_aa: CASSLHRQRGWGNEQFF

d_call: NA
v_call: TRBV28
j_call: TRBJ1-5
clone_size: NA
cdr3_nt: TGTGCCAGCAGTTTACCCCAGGGAATTCAGCCCCAGCATTTT
cdr3_aa: CASSLPQGIQPQHF

d_call: TRBD1
v_call: TRBV28
j_call: TRBJ1-2
clone_size: few
cdr3_nt: TGTGCCAGCAGCTCTACCGGGGACAGCCGCTATGGCTACACCTTC
cdr3_aa: CASSSTGDSRYGYTF

d_call: NA
v_call: TRBV28
j_call: TRBJ1-5
clone_size: NA
cdr3_nt: TGTGCCAGCAGTTTGAGGGCTAATCAGCCCCAGCATTTT
cdr3_aa: CASSLRANQPQHF

d_call: TRBD2
v_call: TRBV29-1
j_call: TRBJ2-7
clone_size: NA
cdr3_nt: TGCAGCGCCTCAGCGGGAGGGAAGTACGAGCAGTACTTC
cdr3_aa: CSASAGGKYEQYF

d_call: NA
v_call: TRBV12-3/TRBV12-4
j_call: TRBJ2-3
clone_size: NA
cdr3_nt: TGTGCCAGCAGTTTGTCGAGCACAGATACGCAGTATTTT
cdr3_aa: CASSLSSTDTQYF

d_call: NA
v_call: TRBV6-5
j_call: TRBJ1-1
clone_size: NA
cdr3_nt: TGTGCCAGCCACTCAGGGCCGACCGGCACTGAAGCTTTCTTT
cdr3_aa: CASHSGPTGTEAFF

d_call: NA
v_call: TRBV20-1
j_call: TRBJ1-5
clone_size: NA
cdr3_nt: TGCAGTGCTAGTGCGGGGTCGGGTCAGCCCCAGCATTTT
cdr3_aa: CSASAGSGQPQHF

d_call: TRBD1
v_call: TRBV5-1
j_call: TRBJ1-1
clone_size: few
cdr3_nt: TGCGCCAGCTCGATACAGGGGGCAAACACTGAAGCTTTCTTT
cdr3_aa: CASSIQGANTEAFF

d_call: NA
v_call: TRBV12-3/TRBV12-4
j_call: TRBJ1-2
clone_size: NA
cdr3_nt: TGTGCCAGCAGTTTTGAGGCTCGCGGCTACACCTTC
cdr3_aa: CASSFEARGYTF

d_call: TRBD1
v_call: TRBV11-2
j_call: TRBJ1-6
clone_size: NA
cdr3_nt: TGTGCCAGCAGCCCGCCGGGACAGGGGAACTCACCCCTCCACTTT
cdr3_aa: CASSPPGQGNSPLHF

d_call: NA
v_call: TRBV11-2
j_call: TRBJ1-4
clone_size: NA
cdr3_nt: TGTGCCAGCAGCTTAGCAGGGACTAATGAAAAACTGTTTTTT
cdr3_aa: CASSLAGTNEKLFF

d_call: TRBD2
v_call: TRBV7-2
j_call: TRBJ2-3
clone_size: NA
cdr3_nt: TGTGCCAGCAGTGCTAGCGGAAACACAGATACGCAGTATTTT
cdr3_aa: CASSASGNTDTQYF

d_call: TRBD1
v_call: TRBV10-3
j_call: TRBJ1-6
clone_size: NA
cdr3_nt: TGTGCCATCAGTGAGTTAGGACAGGGAATTTCACCCCTCCACTTT
cdr3_aa: CAISELGQGISPLHF

d_call: TRBD1
v_call: TRBV18
j_call: TRBJ2-7
clone_size: NA
cdr3_nt: TGTGCCAGCTCACCACCGGGACAGGGAATGCGGGAGCAGTACTTC
cdr3_aa: CASSPPGQGMREQYF

d_call: NA
v_call: TRBV6-5
j_call: TRBJ2-6
clone_size: NA
cdr3_nt: TGTGCCAGCAGTCCCGCGGTCCCTCCCAACGTCCTGACTTTC
cdr3_aa: CASSPAVPPNVLTF

d_call: NA
v_call: TRBV6-5
j_call: TRBJ1-2
clone_size: once
cdr3_nt: TGTGCCAGCAGTTATCAGGGGAGAACTGGCTACACCTTC
cdr3_aa: CASSYQGRTGYTF

d_call: NA
v_call: TRBV28
j_call: TRBJ1-2
clone_size: NA
cdr3_nt: TGTGCCAGCAGTTTAGGGCCCTATGGCTACACCTTC
cdr3_aa: CASSLGPYGYTF